Shown below are 18 T cell receptor beta chains from a single sample sequenced in a study of cytomegalovirus exposure and HLA in healthy donors. PCR was performed using 60 Vbeta and 13 Jbeta primers. The protocol was immunoSEQ multiplex PCR, while the TCRdb copy is restricted to in-frame clones and leaves out a portion. Of more than 80,000 clones listed, roughly four fifths are singletons. The specimen sequenced was PBMCs. The receptors originated from a woman aged 45-65 years in good health and CMV-seropositive.

The rearrangement links TRBV18 to TRBJ2-2, with TRBD1 matching 8 bases. Germline V gives CDR1 KGHSH, CDR2 LQKENI. Germline trimming cut 4 bases from V and 4 bases from J; bases unmatched to any gene: 5. The CDR3 has 15 amino acids. The CDR3 DNA is TGTGCCAGCTCACGGACAGGGCTTAGCACCGGGGAGCTGTTTTTT. Encoded protein: CASSRTGLSTGELFF.

The chain combines TRBV27 with TRBJ1-1, with 8 bases identical to TRBD1. The junction had 6 bases not matched to a gene; V was cut back by 3 bases and J by 0 bases. The CDR3 is 16 residues long. Germline CDR1 is MNHEY and CDR2 is SMNVEV (reference sequence). In DNA, the CDR3 is TGTGCCAGCAGTTTCGGGACAGGACTCCTGAACACTGAAGCTTTCTTT. Protein product: CASSFGTGLLNTEAFF.

J is TRBJ2-6 and V is TRBV5-8; tentative D call: TRBD1 (5 bases). Germline values: CDR1 SGHTS, CDR2 YDEGEE. The CDR3 spans 19 residues. The ends were cut back, 2 bases at V and 0 bases at J, with 18 bases in the middle. CDR3 DNA: TGTGCCAGCAGCTTCCCGGACGGAGACAGATCCTCTGGGGCCAACGTCCTGACTTTC. Protein product: CASSFPDGDRSSGANVLTF.

V gene TRBV6-1 combines with J gene TRBJ1-2; 8 bases map to TRBD1. Unmatched junction bases numbered 4, after V lost 6 bases and J lost 1 base. The CDR3 extends over 14 amino acids. The germline V gene has CDR1 MNHNS and CDR2 SASEGT. CDR3 in amino acids: CASRDRADNYGYTF. DNA of the CDR3: TGTGCCAGCAGGGACAGGGCAGATAACTATGGCTACACCTTC.

This chain uses TRBV7-9 with TRBJ1-2; D call uncertain. Looked up from germline, CDR1 is SEHNR and CDR2 is FQNEAQ (reference sequence). V was trimmed by 3 bases and J by 8 bases, leaving 7 bases between them. The CDR3 is 11 residues long. CDR3 sequence (DNA): TGTGCCAGCAGCTTGTCCGGGGGCTACACCTTC. This gives the protein CASSLSGGYTF.

The V call is TRBV27, the J call TRBJ1-5; 8 nucleotides match TRBD1. V was pared by 5 bases and J by 3 bases, with 6 bases of the junction left unmatched. CDR3 size: 15 residues. Germline CDR1 is MNHEY and CDR2 is SMNVEV (reference sequence). CDR3 coding DNA: TGTGCCAGCAGTATGACAGGGGTGGTCAATCAGCCCCAGCATTTT. Protein: CASSMTGVVNQPQHF.

The J gene is TRBJ2-2, the V gene TRBV7-6; 11 bases match TRBD2. The CDR3 runs 17 residues. Germline V gene lookup returns CDR1 SGHVS and CDR2 FNYEAQ. The ends lost 2 bases at V and 3 bases at J; junction bases unmatched: 5. CDR3 in amino acids: CASSLSLAGGDTGELFF. In nucleotides, the CDR3 is TGTGCCAGCAGCTTATCCCTAGCGGGGGGAGACACCGGGGAGCTGTTTTTT.

V usage is TRBV5-4 and J usage is TRBJ2-5, with D maybe TRBD2 (7 bases). Looked up from germline, CDR1 is SGHNT and CDR2 is YYREEE (reference sequence). The CDR3 loop spans 15 amino acids. V lost 4 bases, J lost 5 bases, and 18 bases lay in between. The CDR3 DNA follows: TGTGCCAGCAGCCCTCCTGGGCGGGGGCCCGAGACCCAGTACTTC. This encodes CASSPPGRGPETQYF.

The chain recombines TRBV27 with TRBJ1-5; D remains unclear. V lost 6 bases to trimming and J lost 1 base, with 10 bases between them. The CDR3 sequence is 14 residues long. CDR1 is MNHEY and CDR2 is SMNVEV in the germline V gene (reference sequence). The CDR3 DNA is TGTGCCAGCAGGGCAGGCCTGAGCAATCAGCCCCAGCATTTT. It yields the protein CASRAGLSNQPQHF.

The CDR3 region has the DNA TGTGCCAGCAGCCCCTTCGTCCGGGACACGCATCAGCCCCAGCATTTT. Translated, it gives CASSPFVRDTHQPQHF. V gene TRBV7-2 combines with J gene TRBJ1-5, with D possibly TRBD1 on 6 matching bases. Germline V gives CDR1 SGHTA, CDR2 FQGNSA. Trimming stripped 5 bases from V and 5 bases from J, with 19 bases between. This CDR3 spans 16 amino acids.

This clone was picked up a small number of times. The V call is TRBV21-1, the J call TRBJ1-2; the table's D call TRBD1 went unverified against the DNA. TRBV21-1 is described as a pseudogene. The CDR3 loop spans 15 amino acids. This CDR3 reads CASSGRGDRESGYTF. CDR3 bases: TGTGCCAGCAGCGGGCGTGGAGACAGGGAGTCCGGCTACACCTTC.

This clone occurred once. The chain recombines TRBV6-5 with TRBJ1-2; 8 bases fit TRBD1. The CDR3 runs 15 residues. J gave up 8 bases and V 0 bases, and 8 bases lay outside the gene matches. Germline V gives CDR1 MNHEY, CDR2 SVGAGI. The CDR3 spells CASSYSGQGFGGYTF. CDR3 bases: TGTGCCAGCAGTTACTCCGGACAGGGTTTCGGGGGCTACACCTTC.

The chain uses TRBV28 and TRBJ1-1, with a possible D match to TRBD1 (6 bases). Germline V gene lookup returns CDR1 MDHEN and CDR2 SYDVKM. The CDR3 runs 15 residues. V shed 5 bases and J shed 0 bases, with 13 bases lying between them. The DNA for the CDR3 is TGTGCCAGCAGTCCCCCACAGGGAATGAACACTGAAGCTTTCTTT. Amino acid sequence: CASSPPQGMNTEAFF.

The chain couples TRBV4-1 to TRBJ2-7, with 9 positions matching TRBD1. The CDR3 consists of 15 residues. The V gene's germline CDR1 is MGHRA and CDR2 YSYEKL. With V trimmed by 0 bases and J by 6 bases, 6 bases remained unmatched. The CDR3 reads CASSQERTGEREQYF. DNA for the CDR3: TGCGCCAGCAGCCAAGAACGGACAGGGGAGCGCGAGCAGTACTTC.

This chain joins TRBV5-1 and TRBJ1-3; no definite D call. This CDR3 comprises 15 residues. The ends were cut back, 4 bases at V and 0 bases at J, with 11 bases in the middle. Germline CDR1 SGHRS, CDR2 YFSETQ. For the CDR3, the DNA is TGCGCCAGCAGCAGAGGGCCCAACTCTGGAAACACCATATATTTT. Residues: CASSRGPNSGNTIYF. The whole variable domain, filled in from reference TRBV5-1 and TRBJ1-3, reads KAGVTQTPRYLIKTRGQQVTLSCSPISGHRSVSWYQQTPGQGLQFLFEYFSETQRNKGNFPGRFSGRQFSNSRSEMNVSTLELGDSALYLCASSRGPNSGNTIYFGEGSWLTVV.

This rearrangement joins TRBV9 to TRBJ1-3; 9 bases are shared with TRBD1. Germline V gives CDR1 SGDLS, CDR2 YYNGEE. V trimming: 2 bases; J trimming: 0 bases; junction bases outside the gene matches: 9. This CDR3 contains 18 residues. The CDR3 protein is CASSVKPGQGLSGNTIYF. The CDR3 DNA sequence: TGTGCCAGCAGCGTGAAGCCGGGACAGGGACTCTCTGGAAACACCATATATTTT. The whole variable domain, filled in from reference TRBV9 and TRBJ1-3, reads DSGVTQTPKHLITATGQRVTLRCSPRSGDLSVYWYQQSLDQGLQFLIQYYNGEERAKGNILERFSAQQFPDLHSELNLSSLELGDSALYFCASSVKPGQGLSGNTIYFGEGSWLTVV.

The chain combines TRBV21-1 with TRBJ2-3; the table's D call, TRBD2, was not checked against the DNA. TRBV21-1 is assigned pseudogene status. CDR3 length equals 17 residues. In DNA form, the CDR3 reads TGTGCCAGCAGCACAGGGAAGCGGGGGGCGGCGGCAGATACGCAGTATTTT. Amino acids: CASSTGKRGAAADTQYF.

The chain is built from TRBV30 and TRBJ1-1; TRBD1 agrees at 7 bases. The germline gives CDR1 GTSNPN, CDR2 SVGIG (reference sequence). This CDR3 region has 13 residues. V lost 2 bases and J lost 3; bases outside the gene matches: 3. The CDR3 here is CAWSITGDTEAFF. The CDR3 DNA is TGTGCCTGGAGTATCACAGGGGACACTGAAGCTTTCTTT.